Shown below are 7 T cell receptor beta chains from a single sample sequenced in a study of shared clonotypes between healthy human individuals. Produced via immunoSEQ multiplex PCR; TCRdb's table is partial and in-frame only. Found here are roughly 1 million clones, under 80% of them singletons; the top ten hold about 1.4%. The sample consisted of memory CD4+ T cells sorted from blood. Subset here: CD45RA-negative fraction. These receptors were obtained from a man in his late teens or twenties in good health.

The V and J genes are TRBV5-6 and TRBJ2-7; 10 bases line up with TRBD1. J lost 4 bases, V lost 4 bases, and 5 bases had no gene match. Germline V lookup: CDR1 SGHDT, CDR2 YYEEEE. CDR3 length: 14 residues. CDR3 in amino acids: CASSGDRGLYEQYF. CDR3 in DNA: TGTGCCAGCAGCGGGGACAGGGGACTTTACGAGCAGTACTTC.

This rearrangement joins TRBV9 to TRBJ2-5, with TRBD2 identical over 8 bases. The trim removed 4 bases at V and 4 bases at J, leaving 6 bases unmatched. CDR3 length: 14 residues. CDR1 and CDR2 from the germline V gene are SGDLS and YYNGEE. CDR3 DNA sequence: TGTGCCAGCAGCCTGACTAGCGCATCAGAGACCCAGTACTTC. It encodes CASSLTSASETQYF.

The V call is TRBV28, the J call TRBJ2-1, with 7 positions matching TRBD1. The CDR3 runs 15 residues. Germline loops: CDR1 MDHEN, CDR2 SYDVKM. J lost 6 bases, V lost 4 bases, and 9 bases had no gene match. CDR3: CASSSAWTGVNEQFF. The CDR3 DNA is TGTGCCAGCAGTTCTGCTTGGACAGGAGTCAATGAGCAGTTCTTC.

The genes are TRBV5-1 and TRBJ2-7, with 8 bases matching TRBD1. Germline assignment: CDR1 SGHRS and CDR2 YFSETQ. The CDR3 runs 12 residues. The V segment lost 8 bases and the J segment 3 bases; nucleotides outside the gene matches: 4. The CDR3 DNA reads as TGCGCCAGTACCGGACAGGGCTACGAGCAGTACTTC. Translated: CASTGQGYEQYF. Variable domain in full (rest from reference TRBV5-1 and TRBJ2-7): KAGVTQTPRYLIKTRGQQVTLSCSPISGHRSVSWYQQTPGQGLQFLFEYFSETQRNKGNFPGRFSGRQFSNSRSEMNVSTLELGDSALYLCASTGQGYEQYFGPGTRLTVT.

The chain recombines TRBV19 with TRBJ2-5, with D unclear. This CDR3 comprises 14 residues. The V gene's germline CDR1 is LNHDA and CDR2 SQIVND (reference sequence). Trimming removed 4 bases from V and 4 bases from J, with 13 bases in between. This chain's CDR3 is CASSTNTWGETQYF. In DNA, the CDR3 is TGTGCCAGTAGTACGAATACCTGGGGAGAGACCCAGTACTTC.

The J gene is TRBJ2-1, the V gene TRBV19; 13 nucleotides line up with TRBD2. The CDR3 has 17 residues. J lost 7 bases, V lost 4 bases, and 10 bases had no gene match. Per the germline V gene, CDR1 is LNHDA and CDR2 is SQIVND (reference sequence). Here the CDR3 DNA reads TGTGCCAGTAGTAAGATGGGACTAGCGGGGTCCCTTAATGAGCAGTTCTTC. Protein: CASSKMGLAGSLNEQFF.

The chain links TRBV6-5 to TRBJ2-3; D gene ambiguous. The germline gives CDR1 MNHEY, CDR2 SVGAGI. This CDR3 region has 14 residues. Trimming shortened V by 6 bases and J by 1 base, and 11 bases separated the two germline ends. CDR3 in DNA: TGTGCCAGCAGACCCGACGGGCGCACAGATACGCAGTATTTT. Translation gives CASRPDGRTDTQYF.